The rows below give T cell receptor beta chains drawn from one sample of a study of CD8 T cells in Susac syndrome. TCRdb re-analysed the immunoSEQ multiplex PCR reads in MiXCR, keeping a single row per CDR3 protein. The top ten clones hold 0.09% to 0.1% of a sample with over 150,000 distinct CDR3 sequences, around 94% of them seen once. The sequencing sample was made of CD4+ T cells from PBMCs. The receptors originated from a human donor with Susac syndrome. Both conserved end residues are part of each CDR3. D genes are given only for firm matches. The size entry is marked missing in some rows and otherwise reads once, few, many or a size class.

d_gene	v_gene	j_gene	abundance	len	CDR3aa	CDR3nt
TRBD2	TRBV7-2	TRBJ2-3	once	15	CASSFGLAEADTQYF	TGTGCCAGCAGCTTCGGACTAGCGGAAGCAGATACGCAGTATTTT
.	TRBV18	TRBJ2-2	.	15	CAGTGREANTGELFF	TGTGCCGGCACGGGGCGAGAAGCTAACACCGGGGAGCTGTTTTTT
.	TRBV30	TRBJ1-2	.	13	CAWSVNGNYGYTF	TGTGCCTGGAGTGTAAACGGCAACTATGGCTACACCTTC
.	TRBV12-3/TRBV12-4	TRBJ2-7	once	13	CASGDNTYYEQYF	TGTGCCAGCGGGGATAACACTTACTACGAGCAGTACTTC
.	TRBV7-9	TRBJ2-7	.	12	CASSSRGGEQYF	TGTGCCAGCAGCTCCCGAGGGGGCGAGCAGTACTTC
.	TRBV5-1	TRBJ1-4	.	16	CASSQSRDPTNEKLFF	TGCGCCAGCAGCCAATCCAGGGATCCAACTAATGAAAAACTGTTTTTT
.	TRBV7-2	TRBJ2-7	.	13	CASSLAGTYEQYF	TGTGCCAGCAGCTTGGCGGGGACCTACGAGCAGTACTTC
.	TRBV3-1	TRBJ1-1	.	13	CASSQVRAAEAFF	TGTGCCAGCAGCCAGGTAAGGGCCGCCGAAGCTTTCTTT
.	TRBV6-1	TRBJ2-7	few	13	CASSPPPGDEQYF	TGTGCCAGCAGCCCACCCCCGGGGGACGAGCAGTACTTC
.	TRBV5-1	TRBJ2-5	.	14	CASSLALGQETQYF	TGCGCCAGCAGCTTGGCCTTGGGCCAAGAGACCCAGTACTTC
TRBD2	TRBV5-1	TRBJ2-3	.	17	CASSPTSGGSFTDTQYF	TGCGCCAGCAGCCCGACTAGCGGGGGGTCCTTCACAGATACGCAGTATTTT
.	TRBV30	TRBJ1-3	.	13	CAWTTTLGNTIYF	TGTGCCTGGACGACGACTTTAGGAAACACCATATATTTT
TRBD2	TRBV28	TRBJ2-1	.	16	CASSLGSGRGYNEQFF	TGTGCCAGCAGTTTGGGTAGCGGGAGAGGCTACAATGAGCAGTTCTTC
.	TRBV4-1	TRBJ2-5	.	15	CASSQDPSGGETQYF	TGCGCCAGCAGCCAGGATCCGAGTGGAGGAGAGACCCAGTACTTC
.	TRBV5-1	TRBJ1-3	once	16	CASSLAGVGYGNTIYF	TGCGCCAGCAGCTTGGCGGGCGTAGGGTATGGAAACACCATATATTTT
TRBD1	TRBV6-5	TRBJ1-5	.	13	CASGTGGDQPQHF	TGTGCCAGCGGGACAGGGGGCGATCAGCCCCAGCATTTT
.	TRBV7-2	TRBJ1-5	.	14	CASSLDGIYQPQHF	TGTGCCAGCAGCTTAGACGGTATCTATCAGCCCCAGCATTTT